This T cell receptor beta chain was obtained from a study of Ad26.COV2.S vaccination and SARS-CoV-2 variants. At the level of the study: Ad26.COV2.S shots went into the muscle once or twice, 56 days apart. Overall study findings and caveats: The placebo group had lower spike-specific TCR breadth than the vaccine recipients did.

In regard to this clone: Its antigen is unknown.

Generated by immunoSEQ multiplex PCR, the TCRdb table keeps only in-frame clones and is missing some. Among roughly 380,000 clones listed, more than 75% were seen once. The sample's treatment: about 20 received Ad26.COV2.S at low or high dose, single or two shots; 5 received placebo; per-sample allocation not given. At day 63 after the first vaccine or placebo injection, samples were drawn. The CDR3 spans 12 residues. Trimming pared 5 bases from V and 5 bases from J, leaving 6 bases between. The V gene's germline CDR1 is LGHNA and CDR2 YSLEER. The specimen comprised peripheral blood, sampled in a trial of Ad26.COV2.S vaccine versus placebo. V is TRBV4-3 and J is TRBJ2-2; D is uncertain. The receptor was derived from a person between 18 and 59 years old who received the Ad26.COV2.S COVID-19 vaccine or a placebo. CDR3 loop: CASSTETGELFF. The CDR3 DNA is TGCGCCAGCAGCACCGAGACCGGGGAGCTGTTTTTT.